Each of the 19 T cell receptor beta chains below was sequenced from the same sample in a study of blood T cell repertoires in COVID-19 (TCRdb year 2020). The library relied on the immunoSEQ multiplex PCR assay. TCRdb re-hosts the immuneACCESS table, in-frame sequences only. Its copies lack some clones; in the studies checked, an unresolved V gene accounts for under half of them, and the cause for the rest is not known. The sample data list roughly 230,000 clones, and 80% to 90% of these were observed just once. 6.6% of the sample comes from the top ten. Sequencing used PBMCs or T cells enriched from blood (not recorded which). The receptors shown here come from a woman between 50 and 59 years old who had been exposed to COVID-19.

J is TRBJ2-3 and V is TRBV2, with 7 bases fitting TRBD1. This CDR3 is 16 amino acids long. The germline gives CDR1 SNHLY, CDR2 FYNNEI. V shed 6 bases and J 5 bases; nucleotides not matched to a gene: 14. The CDR3 DNA sequence: TGTGCCAGCAGGTATCAGGGACAGTTTGGTGTAGATACGCAGTATTTT. Translation gives CASRYQGQFGVDTQYF.

This chain links TRBV7-9 with TRBJ2-5; TRBD2 is a possible D gene (6 bases). The V gene's germline CDR1 is SEHNR and CDR2 FQNEAQ (reference sequence). Trimming stripped 5 bases from V and 5 bases from J, with 18 bases between. This CDR3 has 15 residues. The CDR3 reads CASSPNPPREETQYF. The DNA of the CDR3 is TGTGCCAGCAGCCCGAACCCCCCTCGGGAGGAGACCCAGTACTTC.

The V and J genes are TRBV28 and TRBJ2-3, with a tentative D call TRBD1 (6 bases). The CDR3 sequence is 14 residues long. The V end was cut by 2 bases, the J end by 6 bases, with 12 bases between. Per germline, CDR1 MDHEN and CDR2 SYDVKM. The CDR3 DNA follows: TGTGCCAGCAGTTTAACAGGGATTGTCGATACGCAGTATTTT. This translates into CASSLTGIVDTQYF.

The CDR3 region has the DNA TGTGCCAGCAGCCGGACGGGACAGGGGAATTCTGGAAACACCATATATTTT. Translating it yields CASSRTGQGNSGNTIYF. The rearrangement joins TRBV7-9 to TRBJ1-3; 10 bases are shared with TRBD1. The V gene's germline CDR1 is SEHNR and CDR2 FQNEAQ (reference sequence). This CDR3 region has 17 residues. V dropped 5 bases and J dropped 1; count of bases not matched to a gene: 8.

V is TRBV11-2 and J is TRBJ2-1; D unresolved. The germline CDR1 and CDR2 sequences are SGHAT and FQNNGV. The ends were cut back, 6 bases at V and 8 bases at J, with 8 bases in the middle. CDR3 length: 11 amino acids. CDR3 protein: CASREFDEQFF. Here the CDR3 DNA reads TGTGCCAGCAGGGAGTTCGATGAGCAGTTCTTC.

The rearrangement joins TRBV24-1 to TRBJ2-5, with 11 positions matching TRBD1. The CDR3 loop spans 19 amino acids. J gave up 4 bases and V 8 bases, and 20 bases lay outside the gene matches. CDR1 and CDR2 from the germline V gene are KGHDR and SFDVKD. CDR3 residues: CATMLSTGTGGGFVETQYF. CDR3 bases: TGTGCCACCATGCTTAGCACCGGGACAGGGGGGGGGTTTGTAGAGACCCAGTACTTC.

The rearrangement links TRBV7-9 to TRBJ2-1, with TRBD1 as a possible D gene (5 bases). CDR1 and CDR2 from the germline V gene are SEHNR and FQNEAQ (reference sequence). This CDR3 has 15 amino acids. Trimming shortened V by 1 base and J by 6 bases, and 13 bases separated the two germline ends. CDR3 in amino acids: CASSLEDSRSNEQFF. CDR3 DNA sequence: TGTGCCAGCAGCTTAGAAGACAGCCGATCCAATGAGCAGTTCTTC.

The sample holds one count of this clone. The chain links TRBV19 to TRBJ2-1, with D possibly matching TRBD1 (7 bases). The V gene's germline CDR1 is LNHDA and CDR2 SQIVND (reference sequence). Between the trimmed V and J ends, which lost 3 bases and 11 bases, there was a span of 14 bases. CDR3 length: 13 residues. The CDR3 is CASSINSGGQQFF. The CDR3 nucleotides are TGTGCCAGTAGTATTAATTCAGGGGGGCAGCAGTTCTTC.

This chain uses TRBV18 with TRBJ1-1; no definite D call. The V gene's germline CDR1 is KGHSH and CDR2 LQKENI. Trimming left V 3 bases short and J 9 bases short, with 11 bases between. The CDR3 spans 12 residues. The CDR3: CASSPRSSQAFF. The CDR3 DNA is TGTGCCAGCTCACCCCGGAGTAGTCAAGCTTTCTTT.

V and J are TRBV10-1 and TRBJ2-2; 11 bases map to TRBD2. The CDR3 sequence is 16 residues long. Germline V CDR1 and CDR2: WNHNN, SYGVQD (reference sequence). V lost 5 bases to trimming and J lost 3 bases; unmatched junction nucleotides: 5. The CDR3 DNA follows: TGCGCCAGCAGTCTGACTAGCGGGGCCGACACCGGGGAGCTGTTTTTT. Amino acids: CASSLTSGADTGELFF.

The gene calls are TRBV28 and TRBJ1-1; possibly TRBD1 for D (5 bases). The CDR3 contains 14 residues. Trimming shortened V by 5 bases and J by 4 bases, and 14 bases separated the two germline ends. Germline V CDR1 and CDR2: MDHEN, SYDVKM. CDR3 DNA: TGTGCCAGCAGTCCCCTCGGGGGAGCCACTGAAGCTTTCTTT. Its translation: CASSPLGGATEAFF.

This clone has a handful of counts. The chain uses TRBV30 and TRBJ2-1; the D gene is possibly TRBD1 (5 bases). Trimming cost V 2 bases and J 1 base, with 15 bases left between them. The CDR3 extends over 16 amino acids. Germline V gene lookup returns CDR1 GTSNPN and CDR2 SVGIG (reference sequence). The CDR3 spells CAWSRDAGLSYNEQFF. The CDR3 DNA follows: TGTGCCTGGAGTAGGGATGCAGGGCTTTCCTACAATGAGCAGTTCTTC.

The chain has TRBV11-2 and TRBJ2-7, with a possible D match to TRBD2 (5 bases). V shed 8 bases and J shed 5 bases, with 10 bases lying between them. Germline loops: CDR1 SGHAT, CDR2 FQNNGV. The CDR3 length is 11 residues. The CDR3 loop is CASSSGNEQYF. The CDR3 nucleotides read TGTGCCAGCTCTTCGGGGAACGAGCAGTACTTC. The whole variable domain, filled in from reference TRBV11-2 and TRBJ2-7, reads EAGVAQSPRYKIIEKRQSVAFWCNPISGHATLYWYQQILGQGPKLLIQFQNNGVVDDSQLPKDRFSAERLKGVDSTLKIQPAKLEDSAVYLCASSSGNEQYFGPGTRLTVT.

The J gene is TRBJ1-5, the V gene TRBV19, with a weak D call TRBD1 (5 bases). V dropped 2 bases and J dropped 4 bases, with 9 bases sitting between them. The CDR3 sequence is 14 residues long. Germline V lookup: CDR1 LNHDA, CDR2 SQIVND (reference sequence). CDR3 bases: TGTGCCAGTAGTATAAGCGGGGGAAATCAGCCCCAGCATTTT. It codes for CASSISGGNQPQHF.

V usage is TRBV7-9 and J usage is TRBJ1-2; D gene unclear. Germline lookup yields CDR1 SEHNR and CDR2 FQNEAQ (reference sequence). The length of the CDR3 is 14 residues. Trimming removed 2 bases at V and 0 bases at J, with 7 bases between. The CDR3 bases are TGTGCCAGCAGCTTACAGGTTCCTAACTATGGCTACACCTTC. Its protein is CASSLQVPNYGYTF.

This chain links TRBV29-1 with TRBJ2-7, with 8 bases lining up with TRBD1. The CDR3 is made up of 13 amino acids. Germline CDR1 is SQVTM and CDR2 is ANQGSEA. Trimming removed 7 bases from V and 3 bases from J; junction bases left unmatched: 8. Here the CDR3 reads CSAAGGMSYEQYF. The CDR3 DNA follows: TGCAGCGCGGCAGGGGGCATGAGCTACGAGCAGTACTTC.

The chain recombines TRBV7-2 with TRBJ2-1, with unresolved D. CDR1 is SGHTA and CDR2 is FQGNSA in the germline V gene. The CDR3 length is 12 residues. V lost 2 bases and J lost 3, with 2 bases in between. The CDR3 here is CASSLLYNEQFF. The CDR3 DNA reads TGTGCCAGCAGCTTACTCTACAATGAGCAGTTCTTC.

V gene TRBV24-1 combines with J gene TRBJ2-5, with D uncertain. V was trimmed by 9 bases and J by 2 bases, leaving 15 bases between them. This CDR3 has 14 residues. Looked up from germline, CDR1 is KGHDR and CDR2 is SFDVKD. The chain's CDR3 is CATSPADPQETQYF. The CDR3 nucleotides are TGTGCCACCTCCCCGGCGGATCCTCAAGAGACCCAGTACTTC.

The rearrangement uses TRBV19 and TRBJ2-2, with D possibly TRBD1 on 5 matching bases. This CDR3 has 18 residues. Germline V gives CDR1 LNHDA, CDR2 SQIVND (reference sequence). Trimming left V 3 bases short and J 3 bases short, with 20 bases between. CDR3 in amino acids: CASSMGPSLSRDTGELFF. The CDR3 DNA is TGTGCCAGTAGTATGGGGCCCAGCCTGTCCAGGGACACCGGGGAGCTGTTTTTT.